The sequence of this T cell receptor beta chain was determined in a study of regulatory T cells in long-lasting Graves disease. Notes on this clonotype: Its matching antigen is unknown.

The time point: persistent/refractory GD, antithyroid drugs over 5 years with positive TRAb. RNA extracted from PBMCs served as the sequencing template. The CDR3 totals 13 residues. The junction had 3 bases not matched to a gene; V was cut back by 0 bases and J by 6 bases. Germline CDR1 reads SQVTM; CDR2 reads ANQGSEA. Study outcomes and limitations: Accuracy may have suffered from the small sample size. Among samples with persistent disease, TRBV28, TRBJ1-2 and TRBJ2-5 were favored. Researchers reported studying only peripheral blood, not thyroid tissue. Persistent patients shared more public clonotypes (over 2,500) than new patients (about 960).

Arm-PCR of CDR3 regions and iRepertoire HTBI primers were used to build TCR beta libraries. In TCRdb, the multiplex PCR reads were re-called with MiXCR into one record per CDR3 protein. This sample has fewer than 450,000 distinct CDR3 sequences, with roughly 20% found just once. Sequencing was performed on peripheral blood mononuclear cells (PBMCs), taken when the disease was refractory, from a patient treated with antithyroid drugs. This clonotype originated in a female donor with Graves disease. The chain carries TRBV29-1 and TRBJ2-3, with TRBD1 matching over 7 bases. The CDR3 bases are TGCAGCGTTGAAGAAGGGGGCGGGGATACGCAGTATTTT. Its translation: CSVEEGGGDTQYF.